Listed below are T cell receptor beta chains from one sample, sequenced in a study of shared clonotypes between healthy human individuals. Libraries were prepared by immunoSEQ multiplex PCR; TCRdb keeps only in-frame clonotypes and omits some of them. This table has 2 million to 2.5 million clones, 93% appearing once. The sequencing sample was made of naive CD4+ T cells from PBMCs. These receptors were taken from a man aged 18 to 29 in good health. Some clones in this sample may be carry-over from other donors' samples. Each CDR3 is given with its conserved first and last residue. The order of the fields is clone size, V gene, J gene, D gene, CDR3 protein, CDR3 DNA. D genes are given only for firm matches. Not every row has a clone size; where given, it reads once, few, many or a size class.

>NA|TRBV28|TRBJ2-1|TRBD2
CASSLSGGSSYNEQFF
TGTGCCAGCAGTTTATCTGGCGGGAGCTCCTACAATGAGCAGTTCTTC
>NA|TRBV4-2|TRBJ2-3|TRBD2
CASSQDPRVRAGDTDTQYF
TGTGCCAGCAGCCAAGACCCCCGGGTGCGAGCGGGGGACACAGATACGCAGTATTTT
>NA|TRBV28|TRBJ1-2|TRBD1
CASSLWGQGSGYTF
TGTGCCAGCAGTTTATGGGGACAGGGCTCTGGCTACACCTTC
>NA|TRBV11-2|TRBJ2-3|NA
CASSLVTVTTDTQYF
TGTGCCAGCAGCTTAGTAACGGTTACCACAGATACGCAGTATTTT
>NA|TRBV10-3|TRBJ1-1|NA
CAISESPGNTEAFF
TGTGCCATCAGTGAGTCGCCGGGGAACACTGAAGCTTTCTTT
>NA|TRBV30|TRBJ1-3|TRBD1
CAWSYGTDGNTIYF
TGTGCCTGGAGCTATGGGACAGACGGAAACACCATATATTTT
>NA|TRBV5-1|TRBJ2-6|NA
CASSTTGSGANVLTF
TGCGCCAGCAGCACTACGGGCTCTGGGGCCAACGTCCTGACTTTC
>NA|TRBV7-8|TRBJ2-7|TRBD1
CASTLPTGYSYEQYF
TGTGCCAGCACCCTCCCGACAGGGTACTCCTACGAGCAGTACTTC
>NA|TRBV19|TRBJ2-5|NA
CASSTTGDGAGTQYF
TGTGCCAGTAGTACGACCGGGGATGGAGCGGGGACCCAGTACTTC
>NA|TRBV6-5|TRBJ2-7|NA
CASSYLGGRTTYEQYF
TGTGCCAGCAGTTACTTGGGGGGGCGCACAACCTACGAGCAGTACTTC
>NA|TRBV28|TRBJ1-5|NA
CASSWVVKGVSNQPQHF
TGTGCCAGCAGTTGGGTCGTAAAGGGGGTTAGCAATCAGCCCCAGCATTTT
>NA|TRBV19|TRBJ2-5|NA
CASSIFGVEETQYF
TGTGCCAGTAGTATCTTCGGGGTCGAAGAGACCCAGTACTTC
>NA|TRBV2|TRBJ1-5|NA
CASSGTGLGQPQHF
TGTGCCAGCAGCGGAACAGGGTTGGGTCAGCCCCAGCATTTT
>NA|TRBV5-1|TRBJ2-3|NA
CASSFGQPRSTDTQYF
TGCGCCAGCAGCTTTGGGCAGCCTAGGTCCACAGATACGCAGTATTTT
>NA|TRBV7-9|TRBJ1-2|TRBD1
CASSLDRGANYGYTF
TGTGCCAGCAGCCTCGACAGGGGAGCTAACTATGGCTACACCTTC
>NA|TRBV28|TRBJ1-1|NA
CASSPSGSRQAFF
TGTGCCAGCAGTCCCTCGGGGAGTCGGCAGGCTTTCTTT
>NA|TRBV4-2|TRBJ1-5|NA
CASSQDNRVQPQHF
TGTGCCAGCAGCCAAGACAACAGGGTTCAGCCCCAGCATTTT
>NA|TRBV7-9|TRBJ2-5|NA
CASSRTAQETQYF
TGTGCCAGCAGCCGGACAGCCCAAGAGACCCAGTACTTC
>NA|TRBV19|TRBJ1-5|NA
CASNRGAGQPQHF
TGTGCCAGTAACCGGGGGGCCGGTCAGCCCCAGCATTTT
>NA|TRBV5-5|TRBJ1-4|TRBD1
CASSPGTANEKLFF
TGTGCCAGCAGCCCCGGGACAGCTAATGAAAAACTGTTTTTT
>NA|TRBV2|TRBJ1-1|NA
CASTEQVNTEAFF
TGTGCCAGCACCGAACAGGTGAACACTGAAGCTTTCTTT
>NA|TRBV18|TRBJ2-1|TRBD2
CASSPGLADNEQFF
TGTGCCAGCTCACCTGGACTAGCGGACAATGAGCAGTTCTTC
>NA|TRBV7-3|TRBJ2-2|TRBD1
CASTRQQGAGGELFF
TGTGCCAGCACCCGACAACAGGGGGCTGGCGGGGAGCTGTTTTTT
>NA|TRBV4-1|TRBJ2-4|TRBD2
CASSQLAGGRDIQYF
TGCGCCAGCAGCCAACTAGCGGGAGGGCGGGACATTCAGTACTTC
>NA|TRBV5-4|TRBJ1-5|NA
CASSSDHNQPQHF
TGTGCCAGCAGCTCGGACCACAATCAGCCCCAGCATTTT
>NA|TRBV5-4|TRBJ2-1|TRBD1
CASSLLQGTVDEQFF
TGTGCCAGCAGCCTACTACAGGGGACGGTGGATGAGCAGTTCTTC
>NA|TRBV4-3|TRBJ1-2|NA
CASSQDGGLWGYTF
TGCGCCAGCAGCCAAGATGGGGGATTGTGGGGCTACACCTTC
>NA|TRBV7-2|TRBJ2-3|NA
CASSLVAGLTDTQYF
TGTGCCAGCAGCTTAGTCGCGGGACTCACAGATACGCAGTATTTT
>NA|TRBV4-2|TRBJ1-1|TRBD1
CASSLLQGANPHEAFF
TGTGCCAGCAGCCTCCTACAGGGGGCGAATCCCCATGAAGCTTTCTTT
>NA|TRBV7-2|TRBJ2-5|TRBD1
CASSPRTGGSRETQYF
TGTGCCAGCAGCCCCCGGACAGGGGGCTCTCGAGAGACCCAGTACTTC
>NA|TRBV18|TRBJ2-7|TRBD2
CASSPGTSGTYEQYF
TGTGCCAGCTCACCCGGGACTAGCGGCACCTACGAGCAGTACTTC
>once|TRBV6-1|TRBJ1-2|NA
CASRFNRDPIYGYTF
TGTGCCAGCAGATTTAACCGGGACCCCATCTATGGCTACACCTTC
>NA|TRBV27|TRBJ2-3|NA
CASSPRTKQRTQYF
TGTGCCAGCAGTCCTAGAACGAAACAGAGAACGCAGTATTTT
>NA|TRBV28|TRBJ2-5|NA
CASSFQRYSGTQYF
TGTGCCAGCAGTTTCCAGCGGTACAGTGGGACCCAGTACTTC
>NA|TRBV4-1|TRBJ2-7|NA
CASSPPAGASYEQYF
TGCGCCAGCAGCCCCCCTGCGGGGGCCTCCTACGAGCAGTACTTC
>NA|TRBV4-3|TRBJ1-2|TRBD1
CASSQARGNFGYTF
TGCGCCAGCAGCCAAGCCAGGGGGAACTTTGGCTACACCTTC
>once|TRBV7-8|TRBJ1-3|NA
CASTRVPGNTIYF
TGTGCCAGCACCAGGGTTCCTGGAAACACCATATATTTT